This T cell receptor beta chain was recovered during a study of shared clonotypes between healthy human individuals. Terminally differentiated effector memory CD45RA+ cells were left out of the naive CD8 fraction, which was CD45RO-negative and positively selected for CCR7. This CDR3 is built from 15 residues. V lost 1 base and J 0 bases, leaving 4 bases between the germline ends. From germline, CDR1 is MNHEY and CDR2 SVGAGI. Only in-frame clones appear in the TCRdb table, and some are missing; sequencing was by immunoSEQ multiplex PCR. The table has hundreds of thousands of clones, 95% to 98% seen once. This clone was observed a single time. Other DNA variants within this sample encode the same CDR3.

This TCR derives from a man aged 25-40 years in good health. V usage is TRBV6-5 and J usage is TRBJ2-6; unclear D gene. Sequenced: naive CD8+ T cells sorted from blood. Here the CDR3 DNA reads TGTGCCAGCAGTTACTATGGCTCTGGGGCCAACGTCCTGACTTTC. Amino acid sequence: CASSYYGSGANVLTF.